This T cell receptor beta chain was recovered during a study of blood T cell repertoires in COVID-19. Study context: The cDNA or gDNA used as material had been derived from T cells, B-cell-depleted T cells, or PBMCs.

Authors' processing steps: It was from reference gene primer amplification that nucleated cell counts were estimated. Clones were sequenced by immunoSEQ multiplex PCR, and TCRdb holds only the in-frame ones, with some missing. The V and J calls and clone size were taken over from that table, and D and trimming were inferred from the DNA. Counted here are 55,000 to 75,000 clones, around 82% occurring once; the ten biggest clones make up roughly 15%. Per germline, CDR1 MNHEY and CDR2 SVGAGI. V lost 4 bases, J lost 4 bases, and 14 bases lay in between. The CDR3 runs to 15 residues. The gene calls are TRBV6-5 and TRBJ1-5; D is ambiguous. Specimen: peripheral blood. The clonotype comes from a man older than 75 with active COVID-19. CDR3 DNA: TGTGCCAGCAGTTCGTCAGGTGTGAGAAATCAGCCCCAGCATTTT. It encodes CASSSSGVRNQPQHF.